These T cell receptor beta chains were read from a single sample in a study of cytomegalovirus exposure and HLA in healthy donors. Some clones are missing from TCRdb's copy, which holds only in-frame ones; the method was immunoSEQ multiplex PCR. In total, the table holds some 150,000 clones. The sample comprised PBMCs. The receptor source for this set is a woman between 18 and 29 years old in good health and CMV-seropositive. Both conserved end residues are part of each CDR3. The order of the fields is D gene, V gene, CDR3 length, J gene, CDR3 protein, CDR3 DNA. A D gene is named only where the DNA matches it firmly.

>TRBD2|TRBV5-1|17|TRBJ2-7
CASRVSQTSGNSYEQYF
TGCGCCAGCCGCGTTTCTCAGACTAGCGGGAACTCCTACGAGCAGTACTTC
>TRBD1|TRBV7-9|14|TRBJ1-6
CASSATGGNSPLHF
TGTGCCAGCAGCGCCACAGGGGGCAATTCACCCCTCCACTTT
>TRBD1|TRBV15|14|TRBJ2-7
CATSSRQGPTEQYF
TGTGCCACCAGCAGTAGACAGGGCCCCACCGAGCAGTACTTC
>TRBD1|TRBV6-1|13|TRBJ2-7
CASSWGTVYEQYF
TGTGCCAGCAGTTGGGGGACAGTTTACGAGCAGTACTTC
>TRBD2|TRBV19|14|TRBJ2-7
CASSEASGPYEQYF
TGTGCCAGTAGTGAGGCTAGCGGACCCTACGAGCAGTACTTC
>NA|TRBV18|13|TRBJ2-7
CASSPSGGYEQYF
TGTGCCAGCTCACCAAGCGGCGGCTACGAGCAGTACTTC
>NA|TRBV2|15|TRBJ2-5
CASSPSPHIGETQYF
TGTGCCAGCAGTCCCTCCCCCCACATTGGAGAGACCCAGTACTTC
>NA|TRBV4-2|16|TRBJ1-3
CASSQAGVRVGNTIYF
TGTGCCAGCAGCCAGGCAGGGGTGCGTGTTGGAAACACCATATATTTT
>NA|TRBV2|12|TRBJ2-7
CASSEGPYEQYF
TGTGCCAGCAGTGAAGGGCCATACGAGCAGTACTTC
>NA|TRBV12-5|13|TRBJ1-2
CASAPGGTDGYTF
TGTGCTAGTGCTCCGGGAGGGACCGACGGCTACACCTTC
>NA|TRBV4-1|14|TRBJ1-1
CASSRGLVNTEAFF
TGCGCCAGCAGCCGGGGACTGGTGAACACTGAAGCTTTCTTT
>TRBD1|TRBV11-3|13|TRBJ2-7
CASSYGTAYEQYF
TGTGCCAGCAGCTATGGGACAGCCTACGAGCAGTACTTC
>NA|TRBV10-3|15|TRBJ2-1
CAAGAGGGSYNEQFF
TGTGCCGCGGGGGCTGGGGGGGGATCCTACAATGAGCAGTTCTTC
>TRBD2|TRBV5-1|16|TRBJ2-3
CASSLDSGRASDTQYF
TGCGCCAGCAGCTTGGATAGCGGGAGGGCCTCAGATACGCAGTATTTT
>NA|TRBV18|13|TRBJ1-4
CASSPPSEEKLFF
TGTGCCAGCTCACCACCGAGTGAGGAAAAACTGTTTTTT
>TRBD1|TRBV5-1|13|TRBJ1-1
CASSRDSNTEAFF
TGCGCCAGCAGCAGGGACAGCAACACTGAAGCTTTCTTT
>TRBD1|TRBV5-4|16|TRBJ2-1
CASSSQTGARYNEQFF
TGTGCCAGCAGCTCCCAGACAGGGGCCCGCTACAATGAGCAGTTCTTC
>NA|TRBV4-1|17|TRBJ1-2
CASRQPRADPKNYGYTF
TGCGCCAGCAGACAGCCCAGGGCGGATCCCAAAAACTATGGCTACACCTTC
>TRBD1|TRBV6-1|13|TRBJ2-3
CASRQGSTDTQYF
TGTGCCAGCCGACAGGGAAGCACAGATACGCAGTATTTT
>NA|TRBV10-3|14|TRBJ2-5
CAITSTPGQETQYF
TGTGCCATCACCAGCACCCCGGGGCAAGAGACCCAGTACTTC
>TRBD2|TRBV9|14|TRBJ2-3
CASSTGLGADTQYF
TGTGCCAGCAGCACCGGACTAGGCGCAGATACGCAGTATTTT
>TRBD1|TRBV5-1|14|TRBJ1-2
CASSFTGGLGGYTF
TGCGCCAGCAGCTTTACAGGGGGCTTAGGTGGCTACACCTTC
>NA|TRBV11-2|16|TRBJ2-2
CASIRSGTLDTGELFF
TGTGCCAGCATTCGATCCGGGACTCTAGACACCGGGGAGCTGTTTTTT
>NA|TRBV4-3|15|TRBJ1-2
CASSQDGGGDYGYTF
TGCGCCAGCAGCCAAGATGGGGGGGGTGACTATGGCTACACCTTC
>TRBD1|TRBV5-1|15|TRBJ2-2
CASSYPGTGSGELFF
TGCGCCAGCAGCTACCCCGGGACAGGGTCCGGGGAGCTGTTTTTT
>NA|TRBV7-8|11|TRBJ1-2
CASSPGLGYTF
TGTGCCAGCAGCCCAGGGCTCGGCTACACCTTC
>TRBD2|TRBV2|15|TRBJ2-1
CASSAGVGSYNEQFF
TGTGCCAGCAGCGCGGGGGTGGGCTCCTACAATGAGCAGTTCTTC
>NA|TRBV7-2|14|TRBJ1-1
CASSLNGRGTEAFF
TGTGCCAGCAGCTTAAACGGGAGGGGCACTGAAGCTTTCTTT
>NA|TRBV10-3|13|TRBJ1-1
CAISVEPNTEAFF
TGTGCCATCAGTGTAGAGCCGAACACTGAAGCTTTCTTT
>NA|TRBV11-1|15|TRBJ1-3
CASGTGHFSGNTIYF
TGTGCCAGCGGGACGGGACACTTCTCTGGAAACACCATATATTTT
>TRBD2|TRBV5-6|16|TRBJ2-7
CASSFFLAGFTYEQYF
TGTGCCAGCAGCTTCTTCCTAGCGGGCTTTACCTACGAGCAGTACTTC
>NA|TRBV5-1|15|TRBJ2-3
CASSLGQGWGDTQYF
TGCGCCAGCAGCTTGGGGCAGGGCTGGGGAGATACGCAGTATTTT
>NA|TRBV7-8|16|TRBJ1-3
CASSLGRADSGNTIYF
TGTGCCAGCAGCCTAGGGAGGGCAGACTCTGGAAACACCATATATTTT
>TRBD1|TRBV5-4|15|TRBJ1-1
CASSDRGIRNTEAFF
TGTGCCAGCAGCGACAGGGGGATACGGAACACTGAAGCTTTCTTT
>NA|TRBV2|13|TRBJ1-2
CASSELGPYGYTF
TGTGCCAGCAGTGAATTGGGGCCCTATGGCTACACCTTC
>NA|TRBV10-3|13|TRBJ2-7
CAISESMGGEQYF
TGTGCCATCAGTGAGTCGATGGGGGGCGAGCAGTACTTC
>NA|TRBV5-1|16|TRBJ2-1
CASSLAGGFSYNEQFF
TGCGCCAGCAGCTTGGCGGGCGGGTTTTCCTACAATGAGCAGTTCTTC
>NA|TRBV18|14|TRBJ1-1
CASSSSGGYTEAFF
TGTGCCAGCTCATCCTCCGGGGGGTACACTGAAGCTTTCTTT
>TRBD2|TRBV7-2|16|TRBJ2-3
CASSSRLAGLVDTQYF
TGTGCCAGCAGCTCCCGACTAGCGGGACTTGTAGATACGCAGTATTTT
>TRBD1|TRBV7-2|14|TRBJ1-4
CASSLQGVNEKLFF
TGTGCCAGCAGCCTCCAGGGGGTTAATGAAAAACTGTTTTTT
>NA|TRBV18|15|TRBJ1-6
CASSPRGTGDSPLHF
TGTGCCAGCTCACCACGCGGGACGGGGGATTCACCCCTCCACTTT
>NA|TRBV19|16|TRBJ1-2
CASSTPSGRSNYGYTF
TGTGCCAGTAGTACCCCCTCAGGGAGGTCTAACTATGGCTACACCTTC
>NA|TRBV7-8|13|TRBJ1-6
CASSSAYNSPLHF
TGTGCCAGCAGCTCAGCCTATAATTCACCCCTCCACTTT
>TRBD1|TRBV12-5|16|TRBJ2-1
CASGKGQGGSYNEQFF
TGTGCTAGTGGTAAAGGACAGGGGGGCTCCTACAATGAGCAGTTCTTC
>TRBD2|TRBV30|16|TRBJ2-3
CAWSVSFGGRTDTQYF
TGTGCCTGGAGCGTCAGTTTTGGCGGGAGGACAGATACGCAGTATTTT
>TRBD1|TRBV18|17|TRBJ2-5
CASSPPGQGAWGETQYF
TGTGCCAGCTCACCACCTGGACAGGGGGCATGGGGAGAGACCCAGTACTTC
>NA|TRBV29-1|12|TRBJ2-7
CSCTSTSYEQYF
TGCAGCTGTACTAGCACCTCCTACGAGCAGTACTTC
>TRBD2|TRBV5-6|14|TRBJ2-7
CASSLPGGTYEQYF
TGTGCCAGCAGCTTACCGGGGGGGACTTACGAGCAGTACTTC